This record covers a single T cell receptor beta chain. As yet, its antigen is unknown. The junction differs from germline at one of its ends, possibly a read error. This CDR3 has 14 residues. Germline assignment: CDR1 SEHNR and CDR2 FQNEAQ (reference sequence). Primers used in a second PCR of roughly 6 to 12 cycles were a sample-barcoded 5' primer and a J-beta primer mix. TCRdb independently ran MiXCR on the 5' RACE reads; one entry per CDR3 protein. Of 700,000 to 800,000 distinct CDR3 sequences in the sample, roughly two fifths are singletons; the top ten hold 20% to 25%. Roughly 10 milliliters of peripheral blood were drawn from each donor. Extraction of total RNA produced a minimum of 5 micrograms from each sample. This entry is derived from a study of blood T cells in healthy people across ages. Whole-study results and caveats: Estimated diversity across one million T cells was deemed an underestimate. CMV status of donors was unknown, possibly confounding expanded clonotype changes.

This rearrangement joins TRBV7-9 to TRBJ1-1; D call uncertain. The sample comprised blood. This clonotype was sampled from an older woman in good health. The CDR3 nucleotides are TGTGCCAGCAGCCTAGCTGACCGGGGCACTGAAGCTTTCTTT. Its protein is CASSLADRGTEAFF.